This T cell receptor beta chain came from a study of siplizumab effects on memory and regulatory T cells. Study conclusions and caveats: Alloreactive sequences tracing back to unstimulated CD4+ memory cells fell significantly with siplizumab. Proliferating Tregs' suppressive function in siplizumab cultures went unconfirmed. Only a minority of proliferating CD4+ or CD8+ clones had an assignable naive or memory phenotype, with roughly 75-96% lacking one.

Germline lookup yields CDR1 LGHNT and CDR2 FRNRAP. The V end was cut by 7 bases, the J end by 7 bases, with 14 bases between. This CDR3 contains 12 residues. Using immunoSEQ multiplex PCR, the repertoire was profiled, and TCRdb retains in-frame clones only, with some absent. Among 50,000 or so clones listed, just over 90% were seen once. As regards this clone: Its antigen is currently unknown.

Sequenced: CD8+ T cells sorted from blood. This clonotype was obtained from a human donor in good health. The J gene is TRBJ2-7, the V gene TRBV12-5; tentative D call: TRBD1 (6 bases). The CDR3 loop is CASAPPRGEQYF. Here the CDR3 DNA reads TGTGCTAGTGCCCCTCCCAGGGGAGAGCAGTACTTC. Based on the CDR3 plus reference TRBV12-5 and TRBJ2-7, the full variable domain is DARVTQTPRHKVTEMGQEVTMRCQPILGHNTVFWYRQTMMQGLELLAYFRNRAPLDDSGMPKDRFSAEMPDATLATLKIQPSEPRDSAVYFCASAPPRGEQYFGPGTRLTVT.